The 2 T cell receptor beta chains reported below all come from one sample, sequenced in a study of blood T cell repertoires in COVID-19. The assay was immunoSEQ multiplex PCR, and TCRdb's table has in-frame clones only and misses some. This sample carries 200,000 or so clones, roughly 82% of them seen once, and the ten largest clones take about 5%. The specimen was peripheral blood. These receptors were collected from a woman aged 25 to 45 with acute or convalescent COVID-19.

The rearrangement uses TRBV6-5 and TRBJ1-2; D unclear. The germline gives CDR1 MNHEY, CDR2 SVGAGI. This CDR3 contains 12 residues. V shed 2 bases and J shed 6 bases, with 7 bases lying between them. CDR3 DNA: TGTGCCAGCAGTTACCTTGAGAATGGCTACACCTTC. This translates into CASSYLENGYTF.

This chain links TRBV29-1 with TRBJ1-2, with D unresolved. Per the germline V gene, CDR1 is SQVTM and CDR2 is ANQGSEA. V lost 4 bases, J lost 5 bases, and 11 bases lay in between. CDR3 length: 12 amino acids. The chain's CDR3 is CSVAAGRYGYTF. CDR3 coding DNA: TGCAGCGTTGCCGCAGGCAGATATGGCTACACCTTC.